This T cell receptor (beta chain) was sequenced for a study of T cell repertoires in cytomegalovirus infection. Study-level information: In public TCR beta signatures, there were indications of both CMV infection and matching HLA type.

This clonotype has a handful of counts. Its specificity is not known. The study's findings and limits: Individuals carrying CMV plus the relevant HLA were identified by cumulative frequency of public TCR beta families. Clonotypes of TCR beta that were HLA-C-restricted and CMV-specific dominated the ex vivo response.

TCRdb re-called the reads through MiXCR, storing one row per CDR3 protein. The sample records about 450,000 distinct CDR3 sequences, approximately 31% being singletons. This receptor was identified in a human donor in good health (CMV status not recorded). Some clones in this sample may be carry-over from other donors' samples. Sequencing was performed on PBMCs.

The CDR3 reads CASKYPGTGPRGQYF. CDR3 sequence (DNA): TGTGCCAGTAAATATCCAGGGACTGGGCCGAGAGGGCAGTACTTC. The chain uses TRBV6-6 and TRBJ2-7, with a possible D match to TRBD2 (6 bases). V gave up 9 bases and J gave up 9 bases, with 27 bases separating them. The CDR3 loop spans 15 amino acids. Germline CDR1 MNHNY, CDR2 SVGAGI (reference sequence).